The 10 T cell receptor beta chains below were found in one sample sequenced in a study of CD8 T cells in ankylosing spondylitis. MiXCR, applied by TCRdb to the 5' RACE reads, yields one record per CDR3 protein. The sample has roughly 230,000 distinct CDR3 sequences; 15% to 20% are singletons. The sample comprised blood, either unsorted or a sorted T cell fraction (not recorded which). The receptor source for this set is a male donor with ankylosing spondylitis or in good health (not recorded which).

This clonotype was seen a few times. The chain joins TRBV20-1 to TRBJ2-1; possibly TRBD1 for D (5 bases). This CDR3 is built from 14 residues. CDR1 is DFQATT, CDR2 SNEGSKA, per germline (reference sequence). V lost 4 bases and J 6 bases, leaving 16 bases between the germline ends. In DNA, the CDR3 is TGCAGTGCTACGTACAGGCCCTCGGGCAATGAGCAGTTCTTC. Amino acids: CSATYRPSGNEQFF.

This clonotype showed up just a few times. This chain connects TRBV7-9 to TRBJ2-7, with D perhaps TRBD1 (6 bases). This CDR3 has 12 amino acids. Germline CDR1 reads SEHNR; CDR2 reads FQNEAQ (reference sequence). Trimming removed 4 bases from V and 6 bases from J, with 10 bases in between. The CDR3 DNA reads TGTGCCAGCAGCTACGCAGGGGTCGAGCAGTACTTC. Amino acid sequence: CASSYAGVEQYF.

The V gene is TRBV20-1, the J gene TRBJ2-7, with D possibly matching TRBD2 (5 bases). This CDR3 has 13 residues. Trimming took 0 bases from V and 3 from J, leaving 9 bases between them. The V gene's germline CDR1 is DFQATT and CDR2 SNEGSKA (reference sequence). The CDR3 protein is CSARDDYFYEQYF. CDR3 DNA sequence: TGCAGTGCTAGAGACGACTATTTCTACGAGCAGTACTTC.

In this sample, this clonotype turned up a few times. The gene calls are TRBV4-2 and TRBJ2-7; D not certain. The germline V and J ends were trimmed by 0 bases and 2 bases, with 5 bases remaining between them. This CDR3 spans 13 amino acids. Germline CDR1 LGHNA, CDR2 YNFKEQ. This chain's CDR3 is CASSQEATYEQYF. CDR3 DNA: TGTGCCAGCAGCCAAGAGGCAACCTACGAGCAGTACTTC.

V and J are TRBV6-5 and TRBJ2-5; a possible D gene is TRBD2 (5 bases). CDR3 size: 14 residues. CDR1 MNHEY and CDR2 SVGAGI come from the germline V gene. The V end was cut by 4 bases, the J end by 2 bases, with 11 bases between. CDR3 DNA sequence: TGTGCCAGCAGTTTGACTACCCCTCAAGAGACCCAGTACTTC. Encoded protein: CASSLTTPQETQYF.

This rearrangement joins TRBV11-2 to TRBJ2-7, with D perhaps TRBD2 (6 bases). Germline CDR1 reads SGHAT; CDR2 reads FQNNGV. Trimming shortened V by 1 base and J by 2 bases, and 18 bases separated the two germline ends. The CDR3 runs to 17 residues. CDR3 region: CASSLGLAASETYEQYF. The DNA of the CDR3 is TGTGCCAGCAGCTTAGGTCTTGCGGCTAGCGAGACCTACGAGCAGTACTTC.

This chain connects TRBV7-9 to TRBJ2-7, with 7 bases matching TRBD1. This CDR3 has 15 amino acids. Losses at the gene ends were 0 bases for V and 6 bases for J; bases not matched to a gene: 8. Germline CDR1 is SEHNR and CDR2 is FQNEAQ (reference sequence). CDR3 sequence reads: CASSLAPNRGGEQYF. CDR3 nucleotides: TGTGCCAGCAGCTTAGCGCCTAACAGGGGTGGCGAGCAGTACTTC.

This clonotype appeared a few times. The CDR3 is CSVDKGYTGELFF. The CDR3 coding sequence is TGCAGCGTTGATAAGGGCTACACCGGGGAGCTGTTTTTT. The chain joins TRBV29-1 to TRBJ2-2; D is ambiguous. Trimming cost V 3 bases and J 3 bases, with 8 bases left between them. The germline V gene has CDR1 SQVTM and CDR2 ANQGSEA. This CDR3 spans 13 amino acids.

The chain carries TRBV11-2 and TRBJ2-7, with 7 positions matching TRBD1. The CDR3 is 14 amino acids. Germline loops: CDR1 SGHAT, CDR2 FQNNGV. J gave up 3 bases and V 4 bases, and 6 bases lay outside the gene matches. CDR3 sequence (DNA): TGTGCCAGCAGCTCGGGGACAGAAGACTACGAGCAGTACTTC. Its translation: CASSSGTEDYEQYF.

This clonotype was counted many times. The chain couples TRBV7-9 to TRBJ2-7, with D possibly being TRBD1 (6 bases). Deletions cut 1 base from V and 2 bases from J, with 15 bases between. There are 16 residues in the CDR3. The germline V gene encodes CDR1 SEHNR and CDR2 FQNEAQ (reference sequence). The CDR3 nucleotides read TGTGCCAGCAGCTTAGGGATAGGACAGCTGACCTACGAGCAGTACTTC. Amino acids: CASSLGIGQLTYEQYF.